Shown below are 21 T cell receptor beta chains from a single sample sequenced in a study of control samples from healthy donors and cancer patients. Sequencing was performed with immunoSEQ multiplex PCR; in TCRdb, only in-frame clones are kept and a portion is missing. The sample consists of 90,000 to 150,000 clones, 70% to 90% of them appearing once. The sequencing input was blood. These receptors were taken from a man aged 50 or older in good health.

This chain uses TRBV6-5 with TRBJ2-7; 9 nucleotides agree with TRBD1. With 5 bases clipped from V and 4 bases from J, the junction kept 6 bases outside the gene matches. The germline V gene encodes CDR1 MNHEY and CDR2 SVGAGI. The CDR3 covers 14 residues. The CDR3 sequence: CASSIGTGLYEQYF. The DNA of the CDR3 is TGTGCCAGCAGTATCGGGACAGGGCTATACGAGCAGTACTTC.

V is TRBV18 and J is TRBJ2-1, with TRBD2 identical over 8 bases. Germline CDR1 is KGHSH and CDR2 is LQKENI. This CDR3 comprises 13 residues. With 4 bases clipped from V and 6 bases from J, the junction kept 2 bases outside the gene matches. CDR3: CASSLGTSNEQFF. The CDR3 bases are TGTGCCAGCTCACTCGGGACTAGCAATGAGCAGTTCTTC.

V and J are TRBV29-1 and TRBJ1-1, with unresolved D. Germline V gene lookup returns CDR1 SQVTM and CDR2 ANQGSEA. V dropped 5 bases and J dropped 0 bases, with 10 bases sitting between them. The CDR3 is 13 amino acids. This CDR3 reads CSVQIDMNTEAFF. In DNA, the CDR3 is TGCAGCGTTCAGATAGACATGAACACTGAAGCTTTCTTT.

The rearrangement joins TRBV4-1 to TRBJ2-7; D is ambiguous. The germline V and J ends were trimmed by 0 bases and 0 bases, with 6 bases remaining between them. The CDR3 has 14 amino acids. Germline V gene lookup returns CDR1 MGHRA and CDR2 YSYEKL. The CDR3 reads CASSQDRDSYEQYF. In DNA form, the CDR3 reads TGCGCCAGCAGCCAAGACCGCGACTCCTACGAGCAGTACTTC.

The chain combines TRBV12-3 or TRBV12-4 with TRBJ2-1, with D unresolved. This CDR3 is built from 11 residues. V was pared by 5 bases and J by 10 bases, with 9 bases between. CDR3 loop: CASSKSGEQFF. In nucleotides, the CDR3 is TGTGCCAGCAGTAAATCAGGCGAGCAGTTCTTC.

This chain uses TRBV5-1 with TRBJ2-5; TRBD2 might be the D (7 bases). Between the trimmed V and J ends, which lost 6 bases and 5 bases, there was a span of 20 bases. Germline V gene sequence: CDR1 SGHRS, CDR2 YFSETQ. This CDR3 is 15 amino acids long. CDR3 DNA: TGCGCCAGCACCAGGACGGGGGGCCCCCAGGAGACCCAGTACTTC. Residues: CASTRTGGPQETQYF.

This chain joins TRBV4-2 and TRBJ1-5, with 7 bases that match TRBD1. The V and J ends lost 0 bases and 0 bases, in that order; junction bases with no gene match: 8. In germline, CDR1 is LGHNA, CDR2 YNFKEQ. The CDR3 extends over 18 amino acids. The CDR3 protein is CASSQEVAGGGSNQPQHF. CDR3 coding DNA: TGTGCCAGCAGCCAAGAGGTCGCAGGGGGTGGTAGCAATCAGCCCCAGCATTTT.

The V and J genes are TRBV7-9 and TRBJ1-2; the D is unclear. The V gene lost 8 bases and the J gene lost 4 bases, with 17 bases spanning the gap. Germline V gene lookup returns CDR1 SEHNR and CDR2 FQNEAQ (reference sequence). The CDR3 runs 14 residues. The CDR3 DNA sequence: TGTGCCAGCCTACCCGGGTCCTCAACCTATGGCTACACCTTC. As protein: CASLPGSSTYGYTF.

This sequence joins TRBV7-2 and TRBJ1-1, with D uncertain. Trimming removed 2 bases from V and 6 bases from J, with 10 bases in between. The CDR3 loop spans 13 amino acids. Germline V gene sequence: CDR1 SGHTA, CDR2 FQGNSA. Here the CDR3 DNA reads TGTGCCAGCAGCTTACTCCGGGAATCTGAAGCTTTCTTT. Amino acid sequence: CASSLLRESEAFF.

On this clone: The same CDR3 is also encoded by other DNA sequences in this sample. The chain is built from TRBV27 and TRBJ1-5; D is ambiguous. Germline lookup yields CDR1 MNHEY and CDR2 SMNVEV (reference sequence). The germline V and J ends were trimmed by 4 bases and 1 base, with 5 bases remaining between them. There are 13 residues in the CDR3. As DNA, the CDR3 is TGTGCCAGCAGTTACACGAGCAATCAGCCCCAGCATTTT. Its translation is CASSYTSNQPQHF.

This clone was seen ten or more times. V and J are TRBV19 and TRBJ1-1, with 8 bases matching TRBD1. With V trimmed by 9 bases and J by 4 bases, 7 bases remained unmatched. Germline V gene lookup returns CDR1 LNHDA and CDR2 SQIVND (reference sequence). This CDR3 is built from 13 residues. The CDR3 is CASTDRVATEAFF. Here the CDR3 DNA reads TGTGCCAGCACGGACAGGGTTGCCACTGAAGCTTTCTTT.

The rearrangement joins TRBV19 to TRBJ2-5, with 8 positions matching TRBD1. CDR3 size: 14 residues. V lost 5 bases and J lost 2; bases outside the gene matches: 4. CDR1 is LNHDA and CDR2 is SQIVND in the germline V gene (reference sequence). Here the CDR3 reads CASSVTGGQETQYF. The CDR3, as DNA: TGTGCCAGTAGTGTTACAGGGGGACAAGAGACCCAGTACTTC.

The J gene is TRBJ1-5, the V gene TRBV4-2, with 8 bases that match TRBD1. CDR3 length: 15 residues. Germline loops: CDR1 LGHNA, CDR2 YNFKEQ. V shed 2 bases and J 7 bases; nucleotides not matched to a gene: 7. The CDR3 bases are TGTGCCAGCAGCCAAACTCAGGGGGCATGGCAGCCCCAGCATTTT. Encoded protein: CASSQTQGAWQPQHF.

The chain has TRBV27 and TRBJ2-2; 13 bases match TRBD2. The CDR3 extends over 15 amino acids. Trimming took 6 bases from V and 4 from J; bases not matched to a gene: 2. Per the germline V gene, CDR1 is MNHEY and CDR2 is SMNVEV (reference sequence). The CDR3 spells CASRGLAGTTGELFF. The DNA for the CDR3 is TGTGCCAGCAGGGGACTAGCGGGGACCACCGGGGAGCTGTTTTTT.

The chain links TRBV7-8 to TRBJ1-2; the D gene is possibly TRBD1 (6 bases). CDR3 length: 16 amino acids. Germline V gives CDR1 SGHVS, CDR2 FQNEAQ. Trimming shortened V by 2 bases and J by 2 bases, and 15 bases separated the two germline ends. CDR3 residues: CASSLRGRTANYGYTF. DNA of the CDR3: TGTGCCAGCAGCTTAAGGGGAAGGACAGCGAACTATGGCTACACCTTC.

This chain uses TRBV4-3 with TRBJ1-2; D gene uncertain. This CDR3 has 16 residues. Germline loops: CDR1 LGHNA, CDR2 YSLEER. Trimming left V 0 bases short and J 3 bases short, with 14 bases between. The CDR3 DNA reads as TGCGCCAGCAGCCAAGAAGCTAACAACGGACACTATGGCTACACCTTC. Encoded protein: CASSQEANNGHYGYTF.

V is TRBV5-8 and J is TRBJ1-5, with 7 bases that match TRBD1. V trimming: 0 bases; J trimming: 4 bases; junction bases outside the gene matches: 4. Germline CDR1 reads SGHTS; CDR2 reads YDEGEE. CDR3 length: 15 residues. The CDR3 coding sequence is TGTGCCAGCAGCTTGGAGACAGGGAGAAATCAGCCCCAGCATTTT. It yields the protein CASSLETGRNQPQHF.

V is TRBV12-3 or TRBV12-4 and J is TRBJ1-1, with D possibly being TRBD1 (5 bases). Trimming cost V 6 bases and J 8 bases, with 13 bases left between them. The CDR3 sequence is 12 residues long. The CDR3 reads CASRNRTSEAFF. The CDR3 nucleotides read TGTGCCAGCAGGAATCGGACAAGCGAAGCTTTCTTT.

This chain uses TRBV18 with TRBJ2-3; 7 nucleotides line up with TRBD1. The CDR3 covers 15 residues. Unmatched junction bases numbered 3, after V lost 3 bases and J lost 0 bases. Germline CDR1 is KGHSH and CDR2 is LQKENI. CDR3 in DNA: TGTGCCAGCTCACCGCAGGGACAGAGCACAGATACGCAGTATTTT. It specifies CASSPQGQSTDTQYF.

This sequence joins TRBV5-5 and TRBJ1-2; 7 nucleotides line up with TRBD1. This CDR3 has 14 amino acids. Germline loops: CDR1 SGHKS, CDR2 YYEKEE (reference sequence). V dropped 4 bases and J dropped 2; count of bases not matched to a gene: 5. CDR3: CASSPKTGNYGYTF. In nucleotides, the CDR3 is TGTGCCAGCAGCCCTAAGACAGGGAACTATGGCTACACCTTC.

The chain joins TRBV18 to TRBJ1-4; maybe TRBD1 (5 bases). The CDR3 covers 14 residues. V was pared by 3 bases and J by 3 bases, with 8 bases between. The germline CDR1 and CDR2 sequences are KGHSH and LQKENI. This chain's CDR3 is CASSPGDSNEKLFF. In DNA form, the CDR3 reads TGTGCCAGCTCACCGGGGGACTCTAATGAAAAACTGTTTTTT.